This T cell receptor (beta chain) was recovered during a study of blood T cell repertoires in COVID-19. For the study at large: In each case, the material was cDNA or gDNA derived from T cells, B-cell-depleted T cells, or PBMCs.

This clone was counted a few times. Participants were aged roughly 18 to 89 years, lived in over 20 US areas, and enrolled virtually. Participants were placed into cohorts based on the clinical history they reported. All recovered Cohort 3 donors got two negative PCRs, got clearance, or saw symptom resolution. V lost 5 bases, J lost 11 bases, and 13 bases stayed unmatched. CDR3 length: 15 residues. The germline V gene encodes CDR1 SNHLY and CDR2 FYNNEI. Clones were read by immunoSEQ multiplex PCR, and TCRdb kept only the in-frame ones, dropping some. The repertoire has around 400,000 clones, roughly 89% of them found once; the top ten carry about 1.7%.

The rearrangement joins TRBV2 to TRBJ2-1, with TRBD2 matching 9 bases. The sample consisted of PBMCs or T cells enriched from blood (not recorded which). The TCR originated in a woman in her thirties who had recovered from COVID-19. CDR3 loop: CASSSQTLTSGKQFF. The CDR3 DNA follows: TGTGCCAGCAGTTCTCAAACACTGACTAGCGGAAAGCAGTTCTTC.